The clone carrying this TCR beta chain was seen many times. Its specificity is not known. This CDR3 spans 12 amino acids. V lost 11 bases and J 1 base, leaving 11 bases between the germline ends. Germline CDR1 reads SEHNR; CDR2 reads FQNEAQ (reference sequence). This sample was taken from a study of early T cells in non-severe SARS-CoV-2 infection. As for the study in general: The sequenced material was bulk RNA from unsorted whole blood, and its chains were unpaired.

Study-wide results and caveats: VDJdb matching, biased toward anti-spike CD8 responses, missed private and CD4 specificities.

Unique molecular identifiers were affixed to single, distinct cDNA molecules. From the 5' RACE reads, TCRdb called clonotypes with MiXCR, one entry per CDR3 protein. The data hold 20,000 to 25,000 distinct CDR3 sequences, with about 5.2% observed a single time. This clonotype was sampled from an adult who was a healthcare worker with PCR-confirmed SARS-CoV-2 infection or an uninfected control (not recorded which). The sequencing input was whole blood. The rearrangement links TRBV7-9 to TRBJ1-1; D gene uncertain. The CDR3 coding sequence is TGTGCCGGGTCAACGCAGAACACTGAAGCTTTCTTT. It encodes CAGSTQNTEAFF.